This T cell receptor (beta chain) appears in the sequencing data of a study of radiation and T cells in renal cell carcinoma. The time point here: blood 4 weeks post-SBRT, at nephrectomy. The treatment: 15 Gy SBRT to primary tumor, nephrectomy 4 weeks later. Nephrectomy followed 15 Gy stereotactic body radiation by 4 weeks. Clear cell pathology was present in this patient's renal cell carcinoma. The CDR3 runs to 16 residues. Germline CDR1 is SGHAT and CDR2 is FQDESV (reference sequence). The V segment lost 1 base and the J segment 4 bases; nucleotides outside the gene matches: 2. Sequencing used immunoSEQ multiplex PCR; TCRdb keeps in-frame clones, though not all of them. The sample records some 150,000 clones, 86% being singletons.

The V call is TRBV11-1, the J call TRBJ2-1; 12 bases fit TRBD2. The material was blood, obtained from a patient whose treatment included radiotherapy and nephrectomy. The source is a woman in her forties or fifties with renal cell carcinoma. DNA for the CDR3: TGTGCCAGCAGCTTAGACCTAGCGGGAGGGTACAATGAGCAGTTCTTC. Translated, it gives CASSLDLAGGYNEQFF.